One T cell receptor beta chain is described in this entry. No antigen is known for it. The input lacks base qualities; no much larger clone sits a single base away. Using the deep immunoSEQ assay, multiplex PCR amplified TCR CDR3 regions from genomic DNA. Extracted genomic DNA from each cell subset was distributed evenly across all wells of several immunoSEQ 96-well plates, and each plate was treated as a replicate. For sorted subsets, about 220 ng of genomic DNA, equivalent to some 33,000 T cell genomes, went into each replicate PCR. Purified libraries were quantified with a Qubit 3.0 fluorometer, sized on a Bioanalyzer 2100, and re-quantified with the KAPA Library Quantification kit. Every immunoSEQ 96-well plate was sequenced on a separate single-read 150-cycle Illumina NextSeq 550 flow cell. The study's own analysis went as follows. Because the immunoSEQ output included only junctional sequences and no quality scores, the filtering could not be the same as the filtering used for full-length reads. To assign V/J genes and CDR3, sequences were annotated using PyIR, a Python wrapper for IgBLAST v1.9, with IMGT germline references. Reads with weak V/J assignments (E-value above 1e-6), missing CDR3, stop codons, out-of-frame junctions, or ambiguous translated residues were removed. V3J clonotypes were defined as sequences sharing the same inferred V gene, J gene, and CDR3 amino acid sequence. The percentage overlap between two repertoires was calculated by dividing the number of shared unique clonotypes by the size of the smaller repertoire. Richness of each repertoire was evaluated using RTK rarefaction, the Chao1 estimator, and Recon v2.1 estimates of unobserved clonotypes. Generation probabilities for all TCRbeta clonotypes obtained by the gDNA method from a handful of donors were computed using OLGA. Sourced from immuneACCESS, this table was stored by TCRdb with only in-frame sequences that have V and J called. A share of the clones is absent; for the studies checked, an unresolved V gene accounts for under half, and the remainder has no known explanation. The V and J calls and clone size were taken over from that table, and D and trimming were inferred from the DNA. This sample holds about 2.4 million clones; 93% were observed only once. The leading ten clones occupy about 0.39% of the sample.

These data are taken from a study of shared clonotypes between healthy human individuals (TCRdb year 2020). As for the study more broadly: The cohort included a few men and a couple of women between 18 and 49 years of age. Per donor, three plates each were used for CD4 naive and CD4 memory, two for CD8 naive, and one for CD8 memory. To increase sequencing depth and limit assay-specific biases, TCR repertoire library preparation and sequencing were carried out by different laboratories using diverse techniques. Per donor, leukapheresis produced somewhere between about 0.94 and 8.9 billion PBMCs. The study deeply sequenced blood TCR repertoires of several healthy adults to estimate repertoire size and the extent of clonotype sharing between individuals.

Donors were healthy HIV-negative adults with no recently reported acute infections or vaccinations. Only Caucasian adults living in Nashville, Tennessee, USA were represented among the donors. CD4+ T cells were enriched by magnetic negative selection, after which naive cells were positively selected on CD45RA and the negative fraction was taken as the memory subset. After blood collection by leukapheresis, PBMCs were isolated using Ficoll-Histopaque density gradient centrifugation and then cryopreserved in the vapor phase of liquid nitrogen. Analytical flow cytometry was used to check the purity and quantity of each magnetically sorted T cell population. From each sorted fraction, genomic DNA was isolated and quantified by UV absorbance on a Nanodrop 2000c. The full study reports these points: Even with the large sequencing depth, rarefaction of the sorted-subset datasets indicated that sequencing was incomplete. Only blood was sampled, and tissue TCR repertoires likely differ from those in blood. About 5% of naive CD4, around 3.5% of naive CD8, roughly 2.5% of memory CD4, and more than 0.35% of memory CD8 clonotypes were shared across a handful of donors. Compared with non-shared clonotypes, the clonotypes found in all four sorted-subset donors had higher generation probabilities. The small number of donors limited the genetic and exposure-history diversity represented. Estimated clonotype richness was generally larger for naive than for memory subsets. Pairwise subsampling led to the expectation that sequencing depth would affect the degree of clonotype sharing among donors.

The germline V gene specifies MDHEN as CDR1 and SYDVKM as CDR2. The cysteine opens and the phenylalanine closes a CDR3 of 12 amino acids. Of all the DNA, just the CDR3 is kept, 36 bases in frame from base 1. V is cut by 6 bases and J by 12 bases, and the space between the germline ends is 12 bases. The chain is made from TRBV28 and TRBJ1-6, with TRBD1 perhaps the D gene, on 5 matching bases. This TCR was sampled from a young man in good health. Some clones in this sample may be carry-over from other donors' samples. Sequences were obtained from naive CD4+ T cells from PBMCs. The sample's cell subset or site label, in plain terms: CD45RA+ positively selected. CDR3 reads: CASSLGVGPLHF. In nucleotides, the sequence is TGTGCCAGCAGCCTAGGGGTCGGACCCCTCCACTTT.